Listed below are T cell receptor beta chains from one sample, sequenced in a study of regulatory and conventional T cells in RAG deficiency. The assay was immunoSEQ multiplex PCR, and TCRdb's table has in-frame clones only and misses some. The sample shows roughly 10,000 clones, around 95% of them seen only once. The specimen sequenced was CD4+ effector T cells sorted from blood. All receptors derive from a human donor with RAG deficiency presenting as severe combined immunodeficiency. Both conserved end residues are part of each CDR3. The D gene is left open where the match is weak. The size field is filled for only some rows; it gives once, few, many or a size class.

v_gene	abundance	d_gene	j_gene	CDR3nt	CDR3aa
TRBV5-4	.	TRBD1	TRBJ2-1	TGTGCCAGCAGAGGGGACAGGGGGAACTACAATGAGCAGTTCTTC	CASRGDRGNYNEQFF
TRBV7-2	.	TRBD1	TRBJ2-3	TGTGCCAGCAGTTTTGACAGGGCTACAGATACGCAGTATTTT	CASSFDRATDTQYF
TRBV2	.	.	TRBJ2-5	TGTGCCAGCAGGGACGTCCAAGAGACCCAGTACTTC	CASRDVQETQYF
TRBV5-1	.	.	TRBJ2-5	TGCGCCAGCAGCGCCGGGACGGAAGAGACCCAGTACTTC	CASSAGTEETQYF
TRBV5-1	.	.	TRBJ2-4	TGCGCCAGCAGCCGGGACATAGCCAAAAACATTCAGTACTTC	CASSRDIAKNIQYF
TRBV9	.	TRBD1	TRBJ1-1	TGTGCCAGCAGCGAGGGACAGGGTATGAACACTGAAGCTTTCTTT	CASSEGQGMNTEAFF
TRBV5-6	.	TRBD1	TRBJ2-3	TGTGCCAGCAGCTTGGGCCGGGACAGGGGGCGTAGCACAGATACGCAGTATTTT	CASSLGRDRGRSTDTQYF
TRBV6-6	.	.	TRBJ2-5	TGTGCCAGCGATCCGGGGATGGGAGAGACCCAGTACTTC	CASDPGMGETQYF
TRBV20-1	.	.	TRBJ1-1	TGCAGTGCTAGTCAGAACACTGAAGCTTTCTTT	CSASQNTEAFF
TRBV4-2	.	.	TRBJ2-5	TGTGCCAGCAGCCAAGAAAGGGGCCGCCCGGGGGTACGGACCCAGTACTTC	CASSQERGRPGVRTQYF
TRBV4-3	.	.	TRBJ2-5	TGCGCCAGCAGCCGAGGGTGGGGAAGCGAGCCCCAAGAGACCCAGTACTTC	CASSRGWGSEPQETQYF
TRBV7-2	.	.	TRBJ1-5	TGTGCCAGCAGCTTAGTCGCCGGGGCTCAGCCCCAGCATTTT	CASSLVAGAQPQHF
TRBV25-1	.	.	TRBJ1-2	TGTGCCAGCAGTGATGTGATGGAAGCTAACTATGGCTACACCTTC	CASSDVMEANYGYTF
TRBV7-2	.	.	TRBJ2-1	TGTGCCAGCAGCCGGACGAGAGGAGGCAATGAGCAGTTCTTC	CASSRTRGGNEQFF
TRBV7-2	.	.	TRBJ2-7	TGTGCCAGCAGCCTGACACTGTTTGCCTCCTACGAGCAGTACTTC	CASSLTLFASYEQYF
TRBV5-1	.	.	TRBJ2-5	TGCGCCAGCAGCCCCTCCAGGGCCCTCCAAGAGACCCAGTACTTC	CASSPSRALQETQYF
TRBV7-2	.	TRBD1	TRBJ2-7	TGTGCCAGCAGCTCTCAACCCCCCCGGACAGGCTACGAGCAGTACTTC	CASSSQPPRTGYEQYF
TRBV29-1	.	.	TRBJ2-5	TGCAGCGCGACTAGGAGAAGGGAGACCCAGTACTTC	CSATRRRETQYF
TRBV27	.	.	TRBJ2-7	TGTGCCAGCAGTCTGCTCGGCCAGTTAACCTACGAGCAGTACTTC	CASSLLGQLTYEQYF
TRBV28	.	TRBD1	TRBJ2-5	TGTGCCAGCAGTCGGGACAGCCAAGAGACCCAGTACTTC	CASSRDSQETQYF
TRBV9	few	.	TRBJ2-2	TGTGCCAGCAGCTCAAGGCCCACCGGGGAGCTGTTTTTT	CASSSRPTGELFF
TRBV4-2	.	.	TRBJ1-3	TGTGCCAGCAGCCAGAGCGACAGGAGCTCTGGAAACACCATATATTTT	CASSQSDRSSGNTIYF
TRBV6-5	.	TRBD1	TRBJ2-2	TGTGCCAGCAGTCGACAGGGGAACACCGGGGAGCTGTTTTTT	CASSRQGNTGELFF
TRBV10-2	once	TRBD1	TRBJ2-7	TGCGCCAGCAGTTGGACAGGGGGAGGCGAGCAGTACTTC	CASSWTGGGEQYF
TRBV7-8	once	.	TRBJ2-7	TGTGCCAGCAGCTTAGTGTTTGGATCACCTAGACCCTACGAGCAGTACTTC	CASSLVFGSPRPYEQYF
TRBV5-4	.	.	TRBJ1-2	TGTGCCAGCAGCAATTATGCGAGTTATGGCTACACCTTC	CASSNYASYGYTF